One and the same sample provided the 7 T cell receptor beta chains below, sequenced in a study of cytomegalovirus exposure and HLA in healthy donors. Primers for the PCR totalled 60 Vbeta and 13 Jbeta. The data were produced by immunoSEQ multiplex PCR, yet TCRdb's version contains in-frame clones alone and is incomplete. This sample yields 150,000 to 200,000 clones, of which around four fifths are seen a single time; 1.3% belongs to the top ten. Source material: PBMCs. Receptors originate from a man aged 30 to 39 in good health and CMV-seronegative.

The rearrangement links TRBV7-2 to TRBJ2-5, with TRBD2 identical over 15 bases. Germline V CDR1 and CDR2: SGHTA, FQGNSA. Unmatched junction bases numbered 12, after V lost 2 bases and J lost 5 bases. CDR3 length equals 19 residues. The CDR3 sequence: CASSLRDGLGLAGGETQYF. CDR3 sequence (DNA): TGTGCCAGCAGCTTAAGGGACGGATTGGGACTAGCGGGAGGTGAGACCCAGTACTTC. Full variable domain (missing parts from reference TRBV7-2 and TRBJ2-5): GAGVSQSPSNKVTEKGKDVELRCDPISGHTALYWYRQSLGQGLEFLIYFQGNSAPDKSGLPSDRFSAERTGGSVSTLTIQRTQQEDSAVYLCASSLRDGLGLAGGETQYFGPGTRLLVL.

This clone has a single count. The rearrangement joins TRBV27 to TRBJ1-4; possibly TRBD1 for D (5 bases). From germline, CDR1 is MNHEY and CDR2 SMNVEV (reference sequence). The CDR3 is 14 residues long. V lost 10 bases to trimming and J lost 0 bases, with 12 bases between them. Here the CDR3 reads CATGLGATNEKLFF. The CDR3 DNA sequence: TGTGCCACGGGACTGGGTGCAACTAATGAAAAACTGTTTTTT.

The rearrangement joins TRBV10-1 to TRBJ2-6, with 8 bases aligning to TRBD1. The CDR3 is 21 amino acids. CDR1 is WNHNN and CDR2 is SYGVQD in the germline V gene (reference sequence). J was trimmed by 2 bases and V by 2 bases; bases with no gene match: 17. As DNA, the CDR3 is TGCGCCAGCAGTGAGCCAAAGCTCCGGGACAGGATCCTCCCTGGGGCCAACGTCCTGACTTTC. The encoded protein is CASSEPKLRDRILPGANVLTF.

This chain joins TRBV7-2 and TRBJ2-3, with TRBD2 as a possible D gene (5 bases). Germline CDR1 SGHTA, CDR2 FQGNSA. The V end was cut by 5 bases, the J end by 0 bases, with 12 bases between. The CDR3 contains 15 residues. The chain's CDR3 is CASSPRAASTDTQYF. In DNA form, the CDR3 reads TGTGCCAGCAGCCCAAGAGCGGCTAGCACAGATACGCAGTATTTT.

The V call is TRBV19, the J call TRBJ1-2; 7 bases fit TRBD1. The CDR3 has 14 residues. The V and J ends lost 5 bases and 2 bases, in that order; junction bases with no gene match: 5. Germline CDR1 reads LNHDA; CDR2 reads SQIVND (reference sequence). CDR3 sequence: CASSQGERNYGYTF. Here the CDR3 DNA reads TGTGCCAGTAGTCAGGGGGAGCGGAACTATGGCTACACCTTC.

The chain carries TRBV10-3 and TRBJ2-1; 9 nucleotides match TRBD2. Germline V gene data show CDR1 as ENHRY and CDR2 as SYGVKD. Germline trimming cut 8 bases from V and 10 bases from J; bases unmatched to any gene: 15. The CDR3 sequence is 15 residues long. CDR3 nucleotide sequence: TGTGCCATCGGGGGCCCCGGGACTAGCTTATACGAGCAGTTCTTC. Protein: CAIGGPGTSLYEQFF.

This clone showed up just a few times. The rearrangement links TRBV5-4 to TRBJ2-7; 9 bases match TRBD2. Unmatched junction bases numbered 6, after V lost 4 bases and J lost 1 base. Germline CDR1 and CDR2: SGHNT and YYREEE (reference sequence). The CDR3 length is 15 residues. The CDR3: CASSAYSGRSYEQYF. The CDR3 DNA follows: TGTGCCAGCAGCGCTTATAGCGGGAGATCCTACGAGCAGTACTTC.